This entry features one T cell receptor (beta chain) sequence. The antigen remains unidentified. Unique molecular identifiers tagged the TCRbeta library. From the PCR reads, TCRdb called clonotypes with MiXCR, one entry per CDR3 protein. The sample shows a few hundred thousand distinct CDR3 sequences, 27% of them seen only once. This sample stems from a study of T-cell reconstitution after alpha-beta-depleted transplantation in children. Whole-study results and caveats: Where some patients showed high TCRbeta diversity at day 60, it came from recipient T cells and thymic progenitors that had survived. One year after transplant, T-cell counts and diversity came mostly from newly produced T cells. Roughly two months post-transplant, alpha-beta T cells reportedly originated from several hundred graft clones that had expanded.

Looked up from germline, CDR1 is SGHRS and CDR2 is YFSETQ. This CDR3 comprises 17 residues. J gave up 3 bases and V 3 bases, and 13 bases lay outside the gene matches. This receptor was taken from a boy under two years old with Wiskott-Aldrich syndrome, due to receive a stem cell transplant. This sequence joins TRBV5-1 and TRBJ2-3, with 7 bases aligning to TRBD2. Sequences were derived from PBMCs, sampled before TCRalphabeta/CD19-depleted stem cell transplant. CDR3 protein: CASSWVAGGSGTDTQYF. CDR3 coding DNA: TGCGCCAGCAGCTGGGTCGCTGGCGGGAGTGGAACAGATACGCAGTATTTT.